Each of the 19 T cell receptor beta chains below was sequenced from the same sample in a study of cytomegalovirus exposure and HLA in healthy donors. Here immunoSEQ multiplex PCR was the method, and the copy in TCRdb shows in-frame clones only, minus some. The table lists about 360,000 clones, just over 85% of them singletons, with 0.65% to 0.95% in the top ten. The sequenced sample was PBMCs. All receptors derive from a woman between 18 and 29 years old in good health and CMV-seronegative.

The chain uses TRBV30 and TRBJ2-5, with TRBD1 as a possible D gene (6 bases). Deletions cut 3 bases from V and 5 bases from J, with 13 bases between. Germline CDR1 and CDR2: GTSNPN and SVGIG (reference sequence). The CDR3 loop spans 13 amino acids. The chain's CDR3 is CAWRLGAGETQYF. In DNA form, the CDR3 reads TGTGCCTGGAGGCTGGGGGCCGGGGAGACCCAGTACTTC.

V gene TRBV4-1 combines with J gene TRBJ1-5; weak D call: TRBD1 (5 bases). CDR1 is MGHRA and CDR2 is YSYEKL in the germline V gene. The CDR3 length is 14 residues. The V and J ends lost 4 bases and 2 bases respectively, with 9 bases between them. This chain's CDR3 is CASSPSGGNQPQHF. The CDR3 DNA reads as TGCGCCAGCAGCCCGTCGGGGGGCAATCAGCCCCAGCATTTT.

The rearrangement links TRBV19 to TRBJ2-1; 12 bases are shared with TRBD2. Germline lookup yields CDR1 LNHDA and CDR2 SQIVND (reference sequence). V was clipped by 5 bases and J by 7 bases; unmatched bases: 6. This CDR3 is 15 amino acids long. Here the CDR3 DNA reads TGTGCCAGTAGTCCCCGACTAGCGGGGGCGAATGAGCAGTTCTTC. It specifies CASSPRLAGANEQFF.

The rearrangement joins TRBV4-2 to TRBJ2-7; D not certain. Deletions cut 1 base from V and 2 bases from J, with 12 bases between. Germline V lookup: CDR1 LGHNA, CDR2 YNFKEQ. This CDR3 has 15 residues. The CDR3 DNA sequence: TGTGCCAGCAGCCAAGTCTCAACGGTTACCTACGAGCAGTACTTC. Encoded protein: CASSQVSTVTYEQYF.

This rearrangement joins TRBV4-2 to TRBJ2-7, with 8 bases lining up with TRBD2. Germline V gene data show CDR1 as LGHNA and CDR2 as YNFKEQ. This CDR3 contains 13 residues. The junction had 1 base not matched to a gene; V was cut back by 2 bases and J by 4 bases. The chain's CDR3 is CASSQSGSYEQYF. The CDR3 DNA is TGTGCCAGCAGCCAAAGCGGGAGTTACGAGCAGTACTTC.

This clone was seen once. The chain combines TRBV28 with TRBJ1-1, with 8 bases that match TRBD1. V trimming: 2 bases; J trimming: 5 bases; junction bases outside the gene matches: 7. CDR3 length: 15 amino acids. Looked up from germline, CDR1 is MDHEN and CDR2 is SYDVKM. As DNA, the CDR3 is TGTGCCAGCAGTTTAGACGGACAGGGATGGACTGAAGCTTTCTTT. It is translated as CASSLDGQGWTEAFF. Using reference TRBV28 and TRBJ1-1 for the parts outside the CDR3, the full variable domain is DVKVTQSSRYLVKRTGEKVFLECVQDMDHENMFWYRQDPGLGLRLIYFSYDVKMKEKGDIPEGYSVSREKKERFSLILESASTNQTSMYLCASSLDGQGWTEAFFGQGTRLTVV.

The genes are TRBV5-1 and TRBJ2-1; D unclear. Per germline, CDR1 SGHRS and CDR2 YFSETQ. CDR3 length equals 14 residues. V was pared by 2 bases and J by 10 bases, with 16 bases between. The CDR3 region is CASSFLLGWMEQFF. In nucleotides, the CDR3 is TGCGCCAGCAGCTTTCTACTGGGCTGGATGGAGCAGTTCTTC.

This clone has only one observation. As DNA, the CDR3 is TGTGCCAGCAGTGACGTGTCTACCTCTGGAAACACCATATATTTT. It is translated as CASSDVSTSGNTIYF. J is TRBJ1-3 and V is TRBV6-1; no definite D call. Trimming took 3 bases from V and 0 from J, leaving 9 bases between them. Per germline, CDR1 MNHNS and CDR2 SASEGT. The CDR3 length is 15 residues.

The CDR3 DNA sequence: TGTGCCATAGGGGGACAGACCTATGGCTACACCTTC. It translates to CAIGGQTYGYTF. The chain joins TRBV6-6 to TRBJ1-2, with TRBD1 identical over 7 bases. The CDR3 is 12 amino acids. With V trimmed by 10 bases and J by 4 bases, 6 bases remained unmatched. The germline CDR1 and CDR2 sequences are MNHNY and SVGAGI (reference sequence).

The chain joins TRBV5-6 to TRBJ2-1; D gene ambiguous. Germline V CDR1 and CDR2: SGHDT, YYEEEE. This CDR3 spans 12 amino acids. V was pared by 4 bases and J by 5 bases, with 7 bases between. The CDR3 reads CASSPRDNEQFF. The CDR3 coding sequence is TGTGCCAGCAGCCCCCGGGACAATGAGCAGTTCTTC.

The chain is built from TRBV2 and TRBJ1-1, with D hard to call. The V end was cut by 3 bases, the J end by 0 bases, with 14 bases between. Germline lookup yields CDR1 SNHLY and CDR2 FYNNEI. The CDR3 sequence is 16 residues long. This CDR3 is CASSDPEGFMNTEAFF. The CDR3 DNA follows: TGTGCCAGCAGTGATCCGGAGGGCTTTATGAACACTGAAGCTTTCTTT.

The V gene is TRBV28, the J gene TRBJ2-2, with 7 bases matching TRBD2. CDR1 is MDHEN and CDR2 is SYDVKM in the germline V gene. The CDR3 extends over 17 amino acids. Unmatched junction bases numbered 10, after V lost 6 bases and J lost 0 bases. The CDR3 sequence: CASSEGTGLTNTGELFF. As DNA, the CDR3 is TGTGCCAGCAGCGAAGGCACGGGACTAACGAACACCGGGGAGCTGTTTTTT. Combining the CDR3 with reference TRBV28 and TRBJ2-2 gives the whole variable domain DVKVTQSSRYLVKRTGEKVFLECVQDMDHENMFWYRQDPGLGLRLIYFSYDVKMKEKGDIPEGYSVSREKKERFSLILESASTNQTSMYLCASSEGTGLTNTGELFFGEGSRLTVL.

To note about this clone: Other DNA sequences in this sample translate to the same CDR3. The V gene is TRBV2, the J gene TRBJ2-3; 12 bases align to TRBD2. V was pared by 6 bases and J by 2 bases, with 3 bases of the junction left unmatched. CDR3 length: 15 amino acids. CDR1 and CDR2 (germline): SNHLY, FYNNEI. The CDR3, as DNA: TGTGCCAGCAGGGGGACTAGCGGGTCCACAGATACGCAGTATTTT. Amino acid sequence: CASRGTSGSTDTQYF.

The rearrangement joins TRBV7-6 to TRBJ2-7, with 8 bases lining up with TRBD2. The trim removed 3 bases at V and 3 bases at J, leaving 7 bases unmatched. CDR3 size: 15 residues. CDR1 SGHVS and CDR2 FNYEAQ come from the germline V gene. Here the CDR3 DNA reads TGTGCCAGCAGCTTTAGCGGGGACCTGGGCTACGAGCAGTACTTC. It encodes CASSFSGDLGYEQYF.

CDR3 protein: CASTPVLAGGSSYNEQFF. CDR3 coding DNA: TGTGCCAGCACGCCCGTACTAGCGGGGGGGAGCTCCTACAATGAGCAGTTCTTC. This sequence joins TRBV28 and TRBJ2-1, with TRBD2 identical over 13 bases. This CDR3 is built from 18 residues. Germline-derived CDR1 and CDR2 are MDHEN and SYDVKM. Trimming took 7 bases from V and 0 from J; bases not matched to a gene: 9.

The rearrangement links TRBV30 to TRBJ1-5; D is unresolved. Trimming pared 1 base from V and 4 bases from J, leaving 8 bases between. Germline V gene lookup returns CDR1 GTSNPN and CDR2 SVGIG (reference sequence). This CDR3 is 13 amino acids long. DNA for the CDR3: TGTGCCTGGAGTGGGAGTGTAAATCAGCCCCAGCATTTT. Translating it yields CAWSGSVNQPQHF. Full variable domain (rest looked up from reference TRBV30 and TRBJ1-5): SQTIHQWPATLVQPVGSPLSLECTVEGTSNPNLYWYRQAAGRGLQLLFYSVGIGQISSEVPQNLSASRPQDRQFILSSKKLLLSDSGFYLCAWSGSVNQPQHFGDGTRLSIL.

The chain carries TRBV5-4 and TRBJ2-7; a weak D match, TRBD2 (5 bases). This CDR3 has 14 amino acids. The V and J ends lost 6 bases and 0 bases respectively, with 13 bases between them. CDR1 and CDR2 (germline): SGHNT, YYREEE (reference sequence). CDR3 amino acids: CASTPGGSSYEQYF. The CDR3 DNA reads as TGTGCCAGCACCCCCGGTGGGAGCTCCTACGAGCAGTACTTC.

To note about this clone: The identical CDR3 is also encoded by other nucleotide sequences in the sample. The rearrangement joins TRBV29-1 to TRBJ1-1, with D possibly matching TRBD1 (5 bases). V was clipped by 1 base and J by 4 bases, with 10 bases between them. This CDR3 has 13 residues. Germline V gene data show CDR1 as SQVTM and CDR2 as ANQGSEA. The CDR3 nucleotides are TGCAGCGTTGAAGGGCAGGGTGGCACTGAAGCTTTCTTT. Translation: CSVEGQGGTEAFF.

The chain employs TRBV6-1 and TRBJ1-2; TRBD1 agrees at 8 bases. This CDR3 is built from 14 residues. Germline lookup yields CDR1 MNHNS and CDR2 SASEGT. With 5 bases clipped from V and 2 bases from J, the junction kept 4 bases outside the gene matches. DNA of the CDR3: TGTGCCAGCAGTCCGGACAGGGCCAACTATGGCTACACCTTC. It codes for CASSPDRANYGYTF.